These 22 T cell receptor beta chains came from one sample sequenced in a study of OX40 agonist ivuxolimab in advanced cancers. Method: immunoSEQ multiplex PCR; TCRdb's copy keeps in-frame clones and lacks some. This table holds 45,000 to 60,000 clones, approximately 89% found once. The specimen was CD4+ or CD8+ T cells sorted from blood, collected in a trial of the OX40 agonist ivuxolimab. Receptor source: an adult with an advanced solid tumor such as melanoma, head and neck, liver or kidney cancer.

V gene TRBV21-1 combines with J gene TRBJ1-5; the table's D call of TRBD1 was not tested on the DNA. TRBV21-1 is described as a pseudogene. This CDR3 spans 14 amino acids. CDR3 residues: CASKGGKGNQPQHF. CDR3 bases: TGTGCCAGCAAAGGGGGTAAAGGCAATCAGCCCCAGCATTTT.

The chain employs TRBV28 and TRBJ1-1; no reliable D call. Germline V gives CDR1 MDHEN, CDR2 SYDVKM. The length of the CDR3 is 13 residues. V lost 4 bases and J lost 1, with 7 bases in between. CDR3 DNA sequence: TGTGCCAGCAGTTACATCCAGAACACTGAAGCTTTCTTT. This translates into CASSYIQNTEAFF. Complete variable domain (other parts from reference TRBV28 and TRBJ1-1): DVKVTQSSRYLVKRTGEKVFLECVQDMDHENMFWYRQDPGLGLRLIYFSYDVKMKEKGDIPEGYSVSREKKERFSLILESASTNQTSMYLCASSYIQNTEAFFGQGTRLTVV.

Only one count was recorded for this clone. As DNA, the CDR3 is TGTGCCAGTAGAATGACATTTAACACCGGGGAGCTGTTTTTT. Its protein is CASRMTFNTGELFF. The genes are TRBV19 and TRBJ2-2; D call uncertain. V gave up 6 bases and J gave up 2 bases, with 10 bases separating them. The germline CDR1 and CDR2 sequences are LNHDA and SQIVND (reference sequence). This CDR3 contains 14 residues.

The V and J genes are TRBV2 and TRBJ1-2, with D possibly being TRBD1 (5 bases). The CDR3 contains 17 residues. Trimming shortened V by 0 bases and J by 1 base, and 15 bases separated the two germline ends. Germline V gene lookup returns CDR1 SNHLY and CDR2 FYNNEI. The CDR3 bases are TGTGCCAGCAGTGAAGCTTGGGACCGCCTCCTTAACTATGGCTACACCTTC. Amino acids: CASSEAWDRLLNYGYTF.

This clone was seen once. The rearrangement links TRBV19 to TRBJ1-5, with a tentative D call TRBD1 (6 bases). Between the trimmed V and J ends, which lost 5 bases and 2 bases, there was a span of 22 bases. Looked up from germline, CDR1 is LNHDA and CDR2 is SQIVND (reference sequence). The CDR3 sequence is 18 residues long. The CDR3 here is CASSSTTQTGPGNQPQHF. CDR3 bases: TGTGCCAGTAGTTCCACCACCCAGACAGGCCCCGGCAATCAGCCCCAGCATTTT.

The chain joins TRBV27 to TRBJ1-2; possibly TRBD1 for D (6 bases). The V and J ends lost 3 bases and 7 bases respectively, with 15 bases between them. The CDR3 loop spans 14 amino acids. CDR1 is MNHEY and CDR2 is SMNVEV in the germline V gene (reference sequence). The CDR3, as DNA: TGTGCCAGCAGTTTCGGGGGGGGCTCGACTGGCTACACCTTC. It specifies CASSFGGGSTGYTF.

The chain carries TRBV2 and TRBJ1-1; 7 bases are shared with TRBD1. The germline V gene encodes CDR1 SNHLY and CDR2 FYNNEI. There are 14 residues in the CDR3. Trimming took 7 bases from V and 11 from J; bases not matched to a gene: 16. CDR3 loop: CASNLIGTDPGAFF. The CDR3 nucleotides read TGTGCCAGCAACCTAATCGGGACAGACCCTGGGGCTTTCTTT.

This chain joins TRBV5-6 and TRBJ2-1; 8 bases align to TRBD1. Trimming at V came to 4 bases and at J to 0 bases, leaving 3 bases not matched to a gene. The CDR3 covers 15 residues. Germline-derived CDR1 and CDR2 are SGHDT and YYEEEE. The CDR3 nucleotides are TGTGCCAGCAGCCGCGACAGGGGCTCCTACAATGAGCAGTTCTTC. This gives the protein CASSRDRGSYNEQFF.

The chain joins TRBV27 to TRBJ1-3; 8 bases map to TRBD1. Germline values: CDR1 MNHEY, CDR2 SMNVEV (reference sequence). The CDR3 runs 14 residues. This CDR3 is CAEQGARSGNTIYF. The CDR3 coding sequence is TGTGCTGAGCAGGGGGCAAGATCTGGAAACACCATATATTTT.

This chain links TRBV6-5 with TRBJ2-7; 14 positions match TRBD2. The trim removed 4 bases at V and 3 bases at J, leaving 5 bases unmatched. Per germline, CDR1 MNHEY and CDR2 SVGAGI. The CDR3 runs 16 residues. CDR3 sequence (DNA): TGTGCCAGCAGTTCCGGACTAGCGGGGGGCTTCTACGAGCAGTACGTC. It specifies CASSSGLAGGFYEQYV.

The rearrangement joins TRBV29-1 to TRBJ2-7; TRBD2 is a possible D gene (5 bases). Germline CDR1 and CDR2: SQVTM and ANQGSEA. The CDR3 spans 16 residues. V shed 2 bases and J shed 3 bases, with 20 bases lying between them. CDR3: CSVERLTTRGHYEQYF. CDR3 sequence (DNA): TGCAGCGTTGAACGGCTAACAACTCGAGGGCACTACGAGCAGTACTTC.

The chain couples TRBV11-2 to TRBJ2-7; D may be TRBD1 (6 bases). CDR3 length equals 14 residues. Germline assignment: CDR1 SGHAT and CDR2 FQNNGV. Trimming shortened V by 2 bases and J by 6 bases, and 14 bases separated the two germline ends. CDR3 in DNA: TGTGCCAGCAGCTTAACACAGGGTTGGACCGAGCAGTACGTC. Its protein product is CASSLTQGWTEQYV.

Only one count was recorded for this clone. The V and J genes are TRBV27 and TRBJ2-5, with D perhaps TRBD1 (6 bases). The CDR3 is 14 residues long. Per germline, CDR1 MNHEY and CDR2 SMNVEV (reference sequence). V was shortened by 1 base and J by 5 bases, with 11 bases between the two germline ends. The CDR3 nucleotides read TGTGCCAGCAGTTTATTGGGGGCCGGGGAGACCCAGTACTTC. This translates into CASSLLGAGETQYF.

The J gene is TRBJ2-7, the V gene TRBV6-5; tentative D call: TRBD2 (6 bases). The ends were cut back, 0 bases at V and 2 bases at J, with 11 bases in the middle. The CDR3 loop spans 15 amino acids. CDR1 MNHEY and CDR2 SVGAGI come from the germline V gene. CDR3 nucleotides: TGTGCCAGCAGTTACTCGGAGGGCCCCGCCTACGAGCAGTACTTC. This sequence encodes CASSYSEGPAYEQYF.

Turning to this clone: Within the sample, other DNA sequences also encode this same CDR3. This chain uses TRBV5-6 with TRBJ1-1; D gene ambiguous. Germline CDR1 and CDR2: SGHDT and YYEEEE. The CDR3 sequence is 12 residues long. Trimming shortened V by 5 bases and J by 2 bases, and 7 bases separated the two germline ends. The CDR3 loop reads CASSPGNTEAFF. CDR3 DNA sequence: TGTGCCAGCAGTCCAGGTAACACTGAAGCTTTCTTT. The variable domain in full, with the rest retrieved from reference TRBV5-6 and TRBJ1-1, is DAGVTQSPTHLIKTRGQQVTLRCSPKSGHDTVSWYQQALGQGPQFIFQYYEEEERQRGNFPDRFSGHQFPNYSSELNVNALLLGDSALYLCASSPGNTEAFFGQGTRLTVV.

The CDR3 reads CASRGAGETQYF. Here the CDR3 DNA reads TGTGCCAGCCGGGGGGCCGGTGAGACCCAGTACTTC. The genes are TRBV27 and TRBJ2-5; a possible D gene is TRBD2 (7 bases). Germline V gene data show CDR1 as MNHEY and CDR2 as SMNVEV (reference sequence). The CDR3 runs to 12 residues. V was shortened by 8 bases and J by 5 bases, with 12 bases between the two germline ends.

The chain links TRBV18 to TRBJ2-2, with 7 nucleotides matching TRBD1. The J segment lost 6 bases and the V segment lost 4 bases, leaving 5 bases of the junction unmatched. The CDR3 is 14 amino acids. CDR1 KGHSH and CDR2 LQKENI come from the germline V gene. CDR3 in DNA: TGTGCCAGCTCACTAACAGGGGAACCCGGGGAGCTGTTTTTT. Translated: CASSLTGEPGELFF.

V is TRBV7-9 and J is TRBJ1-5, with 9 nucleotides matching TRBD1. The CDR3 has 15 amino acids. The V and J ends lost 5 bases and 4 bases, in that order; junction bases with no gene match: 6. CDR1 SEHNR and CDR2 FQNEAQ come from the germline V gene (reference sequence). The CDR3 DNA follows: TGTGCCAGCAGCATCGTGGGACAGGGTAATCAGCCCCAGCATTTT. Protein product: CASSIVGQGNQPQHF.

The chain links TRBV14 to TRBJ2-1; no reliable D call. Trimming left V 0 bases short and J 0 bases short, with 12 bases between. Germline V gene lookup returns CDR1 SGHDN and CDR2 FVKESK. The CDR3 covers 17 residues. This CDR3 is CASSQEYLVSSYNEQFF. The CDR3 bases are TGTGCCAGCAGCCAAGAGTATCTAGTTAGCTCCTACAATGAGCAGTTCTTC. Filled out from reference TRBV14 and TRBJ2-1, the complete variable domain reads EAGVTQFPSHSVIEKGQTVTLRCDPISGHDNLYWYRRVMGKEIKFLLHFVKESKQDESGMPNNRFLAERTGGTYSTLKVQPAELEDSGVYFCASSQEYLVSSYNEQFFGPGTRLTVL.

The genes are TRBV29-1 and TRBJ2-1; possibly TRBD1 for D (6 bases). The CDR3 totals 15 residues. Trimming left V 0 bases short and J 0 bases short, with 9 bases between. Germline-derived CDR1 and CDR2 are SQVTM and ANQGSEA. DNA for the CDR3: TGCAGCGTTGAAGAAGCAGGGGTCTCCTACAATGAGCAGTTCTTC. Amino acid sequence: CSVEEAGVSYNEQFF.

The chain recombines TRBV13 with TRBJ2-7; TRBD2 aligns across 12 bases. V dropped 2 bases and J dropped 5; count of bases not matched to a gene: 4. The CDR3 is 15 residues long. Looked up from germline, CDR1 is PRHDT and CDR2 is FYEKMQ (reference sequence). Here the CDR3 reads CASSLRLAGADEQYF. The CDR3 nucleotides read TGTGCCAGCAGCTTAAGACTAGCGGGAGCGGACGAGCAGTACTTC.

Only one count was recorded for this clone. The chain combines TRBV7-9 with TRBJ1-1, with D possibly TRBD1 on 6 matching bases. Germline-derived CDR1 and CDR2 are SEHNR and FQNEAQ (reference sequence). V shed 8 bases and J shed 2 bases, with 15 bases lying between them. This CDR3 is 14 amino acids long. The CDR3 nucleotides read TGTGCCAGCGGATCCCCGGGACACAACACTGAAGCTTTCTTT. Translating it yields CASGSPGHNTEAFF.